These 22 T cell receptor beta chains were sequenced from one sample in a study of vaccination and CD4 T cells after COVID-19. Oncomine TCR Beta short-read sequencing was applied to DNA from cultured CD4+ T cells. TCRdb analysed the PCR reads with MiXCR anew, one entry per CDR3 protein. In the table there are about 6,100 distinct CDR3 sequences, 40% to 55% of which are singletons. Treatment of the sample: approximately nine-day PBMC culture with coronavirus spike peptide pools or control peptides (ViraFEST assay). The unexposed donor's CD4+ T cells were collected before the COVID-19 pandemic (2011-2018). Their target antigens are unknown. Source material: CD4+ T cells from blood, cultured in vitro. These receptors were taken from a human donor in good health.

This clonotype has only a few counts. The V call is TRBV10-3, the J call TRBJ1-2; 7 nucleotides align to TRBD1. This CDR3 contains 13 residues. The J segment lost 8 bases and the V segment lost 6 bases, leaving 9 bases of the junction unmatched. Germline V lookup: CDR1 ENHRY, CDR2 SYGVKD. The CDR3, as DNA: TGTGCCATCAGCACCACAGGGGATTTGGGCTACACCTTC. This sequence encodes CAISTTGDLGYTF.

This clonotype was seen a few times. The CDR3 DNA sequence: TGTGCCAGCAGCCTGTGGCTAGCGGAAACAGATACGCAGTATTTT. Translating gives CASSLWLAETDTQYF. J is TRBJ2-3 and V is TRBV2, with 7 bases identical to TRBD2. This CDR3 region has 15 residues. Germline CDR1 SNHLY, CDR2 FYNNEI. V dropped 6 bases and J dropped 3; count of bases not matched to a gene: 9.

The chain couples TRBV12-3 or TRBV12-4 to TRBJ1-2, with D perhaps TRBD1 (5 bases). The CDR3 contains 12 residues. Trimming stripped 6 bases from V and 4 bases from J, with 9 bases between. CDR3 bases: TGTGCCAGCAGAGGGGATCCCTATGGCTACACCTTC. This sequence encodes CASRGDPYGYTF.

This clonotype is hyperexpanded (1% or more) by share. The chain uses TRBV6-1 and TRBJ2-3; 10 bases agree with TRBD1. The ends lost 7 bases at V and 14 bases at J; junction bases unmatched: 9. Germline V gene sequence: CDR1 MNHNS, CDR2 SASEGT. The CDR3 is 12 residues long. CDR3 residues: CASNLGQGGWYF. The CDR3 region has the DNA TGTGCCAGCAACCTCGGACAGGGGGGATGGTATTTT.

This sequence joins TRBV7-9 and TRBJ1-2, with unresolved D. This CDR3 is built from 13 residues. Germline V gene data show CDR1 as SEHNR and CDR2 as FQNEAQ (reference sequence). Deletions cut 3 bases from V and 6 bases from J, with 11 bases between. DNA for the CDR3: TGTGCCAGCAGCTTCGGACGAGGAGATGGCTACACCTTC. Residues: CASSFGRGDGYTF.

The table lists this clonotype with a count of one. The V gene is TRBV10-1, the J gene TRBJ2-3, with D maybe TRBD1 (5 bases). The CDR3 totals 13 residues. V was cut by 0 bases and J by 15 bases, with 16 bases left in between. From germline, CDR1 is WNHNN and CDR2 SYGVQD (reference sequence). This chain's CDR3 is CASSESTAFASYF. The CDR3 nucleotides are TGCGCCAGCAGTGAGTCGACAGCATTTGCCAGCTATTTT.

The rearrangement uses TRBV19 and TRBJ2-3; maybe TRBD1 (6 bases). The CDR3 loop spans 15 amino acids. The germline V gene has CDR1 LNHDA and CDR2 SQIVND (reference sequence). V was shortened by 2 bases and J by 2 bases, with 11 bases between the two germline ends. The CDR3 loop is CASSIRAGDTDTQYF. The CDR3 bases are TGTGCCAGTAGTATAAGGGCAGGGGACACAGATACGCAGTATTTT.

The chain joins TRBV10-1 to TRBJ2-2, with D tentatively TRBD2 (6 bases). CDR1 and CDR2 from the germline V gene are WNHNN and SYGVQD (reference sequence). The V end was cut by 6 bases, the J end by 4 bases, with 12 bases between. This CDR3 comprises 14 residues. The CDR3 loop is CASRGGLFTGELFF. CDR3 bases: TGCGCCAGCAGGGGAGGACTTTTCACCGGGGAGCTGTTTTTT.

The rearrangement links TRBV20-1 to TRBJ1-3; 8 bases align to TRBD1. The CDR3 extends over 16 amino acids. J lost 0 bases, V lost 5 bases, and 9 bases had no gene match. Germline CDR1 reads DFQATT; CDR2 reads SNEGSKA (reference sequence). The CDR3 coding sequence is TGCAGTGCTGGGCCTGACAGGGGCGCCTCTGGAAACACCATATATTTT. This translates into CSAGPDRGASGNTIYF.

The J gene is TRBJ2-2, the V gene TRBV20-1; 9 nucleotides align to TRBD2. The CDR3 is made up of 17 amino acids. Germline V gene sequence: CDR1 DFQATT, CDR2 SNEGSKA (reference sequence). Losses at the gene ends were 5 bases for V and 4 bases for J; bases not matched to a gene: 14. DNA of the CDR3: TGCAGTGCTCCCCTTGTGAGTAGCGGGAGTCTCACCGGGGAGCTGTTTTTT. It is translated as CSAPLVSSGSLTGELFF.

In DNA, the CDR3 is TGTGCCTGGAGTGTAAGACTAGCGGGGGACAATGAGCAGTTCTTC. Translation gives CAWSVRLAGDNEQFF. This chain links TRBV30 with TRBJ2-1; the match to TRBD2 covers 12 bases. The V and J ends lost 0 bases and 5 bases, in that order; junction bases with no gene match: 2. The CDR3 totals 15 residues. From germline, CDR1 is GTSNPN and CDR2 SVGIG (reference sequence).

The V and J genes are TRBV20-1 and TRBJ1-1; unclear D gene. CDR1 is DFQATT, CDR2 SNEGSKA, per germline (reference sequence). The CDR3 runs to 14 residues. Trimming stripped 6 bases from V and 0 bases from J, with 14 bases between. The DNA of the CDR3 is TGCAGTGCCTTGGATGTAAAGGTGAACACTGAAGCTTTCTTT. Protein: CSALDVKVNTEAFF.

The rearrangement joins TRBV18 to TRBJ1-1; possibly TRBD1 for D (5 bases). The CDR3 has 16 residues. Germline CDR1 and CDR2: KGHSH and LQKENI. V gave up 3 bases and J gave up 1 base, with 15 bases separating them. The CDR3 coding sequence is TGTGCCAGCTCACCTTTTATTGGAACAGGGAACACTGAAGCTTTCTTT. Translation: CASSPFIGTGNTEAFF.

The chain recombines TRBV6-5 with TRBJ2-1; 8 bases fit TRBD2. Germline CDR1 reads MNHEY; CDR2 reads SVGAGI. V dropped 4 bases and J dropped 6; count of bases not matched to a gene: 5. The CDR3 covers 14 residues. CDR3 loop: CASSSGTRTNEQFF. DNA of the CDR3: TGTGCCAGCAGTTCCGGGACTAGGACCAATGAGCAGTTCTTC.

The chain links TRBV11-2 to TRBJ1-2; D may be TRBD1 (5 bases). The CDR3 runs 13 residues. Per the germline V gene, CDR1 is SGHAT and CDR2 is FQNNGV. V was pared by 5 bases and J by 7 bases, with 14 bases between. CDR3 DNA: TGTGCCAGCAGCCGGGGCAGGGACGGTGGCTACACCTTC. Translated, it gives CASSRGRDGGYTF.

The chain combines TRBV2 with TRBJ1-1; D unclear. This CDR3 spans 13 amino acids. Trimming removed 3 bases from V and 7 bases from J, with 12 bases in between. Germline V gene sequence: CDR1 SNHLY, CDR2 FYNNEI. The CDR3 here is CASSEQRSYEAFF. CDR3 bases: TGTGCCAGCAGTGAGCAGAGATCGTATGAAGCTTTCTTT.

This clonotype was counted only a few times. The rearrangement links TRBV6-1 to TRBJ1-6; D is possibly TRBD1 (6 bases). CDR1 is MNHNS, CDR2 SASEGT, per germline. With 7 bases removed from V and 1 base from J, the gap between germline ends came to 20 bases. The CDR3 covers 18 residues. The CDR3 spells CASKKAGDFGSYNSPLHF. The CDR3 DNA is TGTGCCAGCAAGAAAGCAGGGGATTTCGGGTCCTATAATTCACCCCTCCACTTT.

The V gene is TRBV5-8, the J gene TRBJ2-7; 10 nucleotides align to TRBD1. The V and J ends lost 4 bases and 4 bases, in that order; junction bases with no gene match: 2. There are 13 residues in the CDR3. Germline CDR1 and CDR2: SGHTS and YDEGEE. DNA for the CDR3: TGTGCCAGCAGCGACAGGGGGCGGTACGAGCAGTACTTC. Its translation is CASSDRGRYEQYF.

V gene TRBV7-2 combines with J gene TRBJ2-7, with 8 positions matching TRBD1. V trimming: 5 bases; J trimming: 3 bases; junction bases outside the gene matches: 15. There are 17 residues in the CDR3. CDR1 is SGHTA and CDR2 is FQGNSA in the germline V gene. The CDR3 bases are TGTGCCAGCAGCCAGCGGCGGGGAGCAGGGGGCCTCTACGAGCAGTACTTC. This sequence encodes CASSQRRGAGGLYEQYF.

This clonotype was counted between two and nine times. J is TRBJ2-1 and V is TRBV5-6, with TRBD1 matching over 8 bases. The CDR3 has 14 amino acids. The germline V gene has CDR1 SGHDT and CDR2 YYEEEE. Trimming cost V 0 bases and J 6 bases; bases outside gene matches: 2. CDR3 amino acids: CASSLAGTGNEQFF. In nucleotides, the CDR3 is TGTGCCAGCAGCTTGGCCGGGACAGGCAATGAGCAGTTCTTC. Based on the CDR3 plus reference TRBV5-6 and TRBJ2-1, the full variable domain is DAGVTQSPTHLIKTRGQQVTLRCSPKSGHDTVSWYQQALGQGPQFIFQYYEEEERQRGNFPDRFSGHQFPNYSSELNVNALLLGDSALYLCASSLAGTGNEQFFGPGTRLTVL.

V is TRBV6-2 or TRBV6-3 and J is TRBJ1-5; tentatively, D is TRBD1 (5 bases). Germline V gene lookup returns CDR1 MNHEY and CDR2 SVGEGT. This CDR3 contains 15 residues. Deletions cut 0 bases from V and 6 bases from J, with 12 bases between. The CDR3 sequence is CASSYSTGESQPQHF. In DNA form, the CDR3 reads TGTGCCAGCAGTTACTCGACGGGGGAGAGTCAGCCCCAGCATTTT.

The chain employs TRBV20-1 and TRBJ1-2; 7 nucleotides align to TRBD1. The CDR3 consists of 16 residues. V lost 0 bases and J lost 0; bases outside the gene matches: 7. The germline V gene encodes CDR1 DFQATT and CDR2 SNEGSKA (reference sequence). Written as DNA, the CDR3 is TGCAGTGCTAGAGAGCAGACAGGGTGGACTAACTATGGCTACACCTTC. This translates into CSAREQTGWTNYGYTF.